These 21 T cell receptor beta chains were sequenced from one sample in a study of CD8+CD57+ T cells in acquired aplastic anemia. Previously, flow cytometry had revealed CD8+CD57+ cell expansion in the patients chosen for sequencing. Both TCR beta VDJ combination and CDR3 sequence profiling were carried out. Genomic DNA was the template for this profiling. One entry per CDR3 protein, called by TCRdb with MiXCR from the reads. The sample carries about 160,000 distinct CDR3 sequences, about two thirds recorded once. The sequencing sample was made of sorted CD4+, CD8+, or CD8+CD57+ T cells (not recorded which) from PBMCs. Receptors were obtained from a human donor with aplastic anemia.

V is TRBV12-3 or TRBV12-4 and J is TRBJ1-6, with D unresolved. Between the trimmed V and J ends, which lost 4 bases and 11 bases, there was a span of 9 bases. This CDR3 comprises 12 residues. Written as DNA, the CDR3 is TGTGCCAGCAGTTACAATGATCCACCCCTCCACTTT. Translated, it gives CASSYNDPPLHF.

The chain carries TRBV4-2 and TRBJ1-2; TRBD1 might be the D (5 bases). The germline V and J ends were trimmed by 0 bases and 7 bases, with 12 bases remaining between them. The CDR3 consists of 14 residues. CDR1 is LGHNA, CDR2 YNFKEQ, per germline. CDR3 nucleotide sequence: TGTGCCAGCAGCCAAGATAGGGACCAACTTGGCTACACCTTC. This codes for CASSQDRDQLGYTF.

V usage is TRBV5-1 and J usage is TRBJ2-5; tentatively, D is TRBD2 (6 bases). Between the trimmed V and J ends, which lost 1 base and 5 bases, there was a span of 15 bases. The CDR3 extends over 15 amino acids. Germline V gene sequence: CDR1 SGHRS, CDR2 YFSETQ. CDR3 loop: CASSLYGGSGETQYF. CDR3 DNA sequence: TGCGCCAGCAGCTTGTATGGGGGGTCAGGGGAGACCCAGTACTTC. Using reference TRBV5-1 and TRBJ2-5 for the parts outside the CDR3, the full variable domain is KAGVTQTPRYLIKTRGQQVTLSCSPISGHRSVSWYQQTPGQGLQFLFEYFSETQRNKGNFPGRFSGRQFSNSRSEMNVSTLELGDSALYLCASSLYGGSGETQYFGPGTRLLVL.

The chain carries TRBV19 and TRBJ1-2; D unresolved. V lost 8 bases to trimming and J lost 2 bases, with 15 bases between them. Germline CDR1 LNHDA, CDR2 SQIVND (reference sequence). The CDR3 sequence is 14 residues long. In DNA, the CDR3 is TGTGCCAGTGATATAGGCAGCGCCAACTATGGCTACACCTTC. Residues: CASDIGSANYGYTF. The variable domain in full, completed from reference TRBV19 and TRBJ1-2, reads DGGITQSPKYLFRKEGQNVTLSCEQNLNHDAMYWYRQDPGQGLRLIYYSQIVNDFQKGDIAEGYSVSREKKESFPLTVTSAQKNPTAFYLCASDIGSANYGYTFGSGTRLTVV.

The rearrangement joins TRBV7-2 to TRBJ2-3, with 12 bases lining up with TRBD2. The CDR3 is made up of 17 amino acids. V was clipped by 5 bases and J by 0 bases; unmatched bases: 6. Looked up from germline, CDR1 is SGHTA and CDR2 is FQGNSA. The CDR3 is CASSPRTSGVSTDTQYF. CDR3 nucleotides: TGTGCCAGCAGCCCGAGGACTAGCGGGGTTAGCACAGATACGCAGTATTTT.

The rearrangement joins TRBV4-2 to TRBJ1-3; no clear D. CDR1 and CDR2 from the germline V gene are LGHNA and YNFKEQ. With 4 bases removed from V and 0 bases from J, the gap between germline ends came to 13 bases. The CDR3 has 16 residues. The CDR3 coding sequence is TGTGCCAGCAGCCCAGACGGACTCCGCTCTGGAAACACCATATATTTT. Encoded protein: CASSPDGLRSGNTIYF.

Many counts were recorded for this clonotype. The genes are TRBV6-2 or TRBV6-3 and TRBJ2-3, with 10 bases matching TRBD2. Germline trimming cut 5 bases from V and 1 base from J; bases unmatched to any gene: 6. CDR1 is MNHEY, CDR2 SVGEGT, per germline. The CDR3 runs 16 residues. The CDR3 sequence: CASSLAGEGGTDTQYF. DNA for the CDR3: TGTGCCAGCAGTCTAGCGGGAGAAGGGGGCACAGATACGCAGTATTTT.

This chain uses TRBV2 with TRBJ1-5, with D possibly TRBD1 on 5 matching bases. Germline CDR1 reads SNHLY; CDR2 reads FYNNEI. Trimming pared 6 bases from V and 3 bases from J, leaving 12 bases between. The CDR3 spans 14 residues. As DNA, the CDR3 is TGTGCCAGCAGCAGGGAGGCGAACAATCAGCCCCAGCATTTT. Residues: CASSREANNQPQHF.

This clonotype has just one count. This chain uses TRBV10-3 with TRBJ2-3; D might be TRBD2 (7 bases). Trimming removed 6 bases at V and 2 bases at J, with 15 bases between. This CDR3 spans 15 amino acids. Germline CDR1 is ENHRY and CDR2 is SYGVKD. CDR3 DNA sequence: TGTGCCATCAGGAAGGGGGGGGGCTTCACAGATACGCAGTATTTT. Translating it yields CAIRKGGGFTDTQYF.

V and J are TRBV7-9 and TRBJ2-7, with a possible D match to TRBD1 (5 bases). Looked up from germline, CDR1 is SEHNR and CDR2 is FQNEAQ (reference sequence). V was cut by 3 bases and J by 2 bases, with 11 bases left in between. The CDR3 loop spans 14 amino acids. In DNA form, the CDR3 reads TGTGCCAGCAGCTTGGTTTCAGGGCCCTACGAGCAGTACTTC. Encoded protein: CASSLVSGPYEQYF. Together with reference TRBV7-9 and TRBJ2-7, the CDR3 gives the full variable domain: DTGVSQNPRHKITKRGQNVTFRCDPISEHNRLYWYRQTLGQGPEFLTYFQNEAQLEKSRLLSDRFSAERPKGSFSTLEIQRTEQGDSAMYLCASSLVSGPYEQYFGPGTRLTVT.

This clonotype was seen just once. The V gene is TRBV24-1, the J gene TRBJ2-3; 8 bases align to TRBD2. The CDR3 is 14 amino acids. Germline V gives CDR1 KGHDR, CDR2 SFDVKD. The trim removed 5 bases at V and 6 bases at J, leaving 6 bases unmatched. The chain's CDR3 is CATSVGTSSDTQYF. As DNA, the CDR3 is TGTGCCACCAGTGTGGGGACTAGTTCCGATACGCAGTATTTT.

CDR3 DNA sequence: TGCGCCAGCAGCCTCTACTTAGCGGGGAGGGCCGGAAATGAGCAGTTCTTC. Encoded protein: CASSLYLAGRAGNEQFF. J is TRBJ2-1 and V is TRBV5-1, with TRBD2 identical over 8 bases. CDR1 SGHRS and CDR2 YFSETQ come from the germline V gene. V lost 4 bases and J lost 7; bases outside the gene matches: 16. The CDR3 is 17 residues long.

The V gene is TRBV7-2, the J gene TRBJ2-7; 7 nucleotides match TRBD2. With 4 bases clipped from V and 6 bases from J, the junction kept 9 bases outside the gene matches. Per germline, CDR1 SGHTA and CDR2 FQGNSA. This CDR3 is 14 amino acids long. The chain's CDR3 is CASSSLAANGEQYF. For the CDR3, the DNA is TGTGCCAGCAGCTCTCTAGCGGCGAATGGCGAGCAGTACTTC.

Only one count was recorded for this clonotype. The gene calls are TRBV7-2 and TRBJ2-2; possibly TRBD2 for D (5 bases). Germline-derived CDR1 and CDR2 are SGHTA and FQGNSA. This CDR3 contains 14 residues. Trimming pared 2 bases from V and 5 bases from J, leaving 9 bases between. The CDR3 sequence is CASSLKGGTGELFF. CDR3 DNA sequence: TGTGCCAGCAGCTTAAAGGGCGGGACCGGGGAGCTGTTTTTT.

This chain connects TRBV7-9 to TRBJ1-4, with TRBD1 as a possible D gene (6 bases). Per germline, CDR1 SEHNR and CDR2 FQNEAQ (reference sequence). V was shortened by 5 bases and J by 6 bases, with 16 bases between the two germline ends. This CDR3 is built from 15 residues. CDR3 DNA sequence: TGTGCCAGCAGCGTCTCACAGGGCGTCGATGAAAAACTGTTTTTT. It is translated as CASSVSQGVDEKLFF.

The rearrangement links TRBV5-1 to TRBJ2-1; no firm D call. CDR3 size: 13 residues. V was pared by 0 bases and J by 5 bases, with 6 bases between. The germline V gene has CDR1 SGHRS and CDR2 YFSETQ. This CDR3 reads CASSLGLHNEQFF. The CDR3 DNA follows: TGCGCCAGCAGCTTGGGGCTACACAATGAGCAGTTCTTC.

This clonotype was found a few times. The chain is built from TRBV10-2 and TRBJ2-3; D perhaps matches TRBD1 (5 bases). The CDR3 loop spans 13 amino acids. V lost 6 bases and J 4 bases, leaving 11 bases between the germline ends. Germline assignment: CDR1 WSHSY and CDR2 SAAADI. The CDR3 bases are TGCGCCAGCAGCGGTCAGGGCCCAGATACGCAGTATTTT. Protein: CASSGQGPDTQYF.

The chain recombines TRBV7-2 with TRBJ2-4; 7 bases align to TRBD2. J was trimmed by 8 bases and V by 4 bases; bases with no gene match: 11. The CDR3 is 15 amino acids. Germline V gives CDR1 SGHTA, CDR2 FQGNSA. CDR3 residues: CASSSTYGAGDIQYF. CDR3 bases: TGTGCCAGCAGCTCTACGTATGGGGCGGGGGACATTCAGTACTTC. Full variable domain (missing parts from reference TRBV7-2 and TRBJ2-4): GAGVSQSPSNKVTEKGKDVELRCDPISGHTALYWYRQSLGQGLEFLIYFQGNSAPDKSGLPSDRFSAERTGGSVSTLTIQRTQQEDSAVYLCASSSTYGAGDIQYFGAGTRLSVL.

The chain recombines TRBV19 with TRBJ2-5; perhaps TRBD1 as D (5 bases). There are 15 residues in the CDR3. The germline V gene has CDR1 LNHDA and CDR2 SQIVND (reference sequence). V was clipped by 3 bases and J by 4 bases, with 15 bases between them. In nucleotides, the CDR3 is TGTGCCAGTAGTATGGCAGGGTGGCCAGGAGAGACCCAGTACTTC. It encodes CASSMAGWPGETQYF.

This chain links TRBV7-9 with TRBJ1-1; D possibly corresponds to TRBD1 (5 bases). Germline assignment: CDR1 SEHNR and CDR2 FQNEAQ (reference sequence). The CDR3 loop spans 15 amino acids. V was cut by 1 base and J by 0 bases, with 9 bases left in between. The CDR3: CASSLDGGVNTEAFF. The DNA for the CDR3 is TGTGCCAGCAGCTTAGATGGGGGGGTGAACACTGAAGCTTTCTTT.

The chain is built from TRBV15 and TRBJ2-5; 12 nucleotides match TRBD2. J lost 5 bases, V lost 0 bases, and 7 bases had no gene match. This CDR3 is 17 amino acids long. Germline lookup yields CDR1 LNHNV and CDR2 YYDKDF (reference sequence). CDR3 amino acids: CATSRDRGLAGLETQYF. The CDR3 region has the DNA TGTGCCACCAGCAGAGACCGGGGACTAGCGGGTCTTGAGACCCAGTACTTC.